This T cell receptor (beta chain) is drawn from a study of Graves' ophthalmopathy and Graves' hyperthyroidism. Study-level information: The collection of peripheral blood took place at initial diagnosis, before any treatment.

This clonotype has ten or more counts. Its target is unknown. Diagnosis used clinical symptoms, serum thyroxine, TRAb, thyroid ultrasound and orbital computed tomography. Study-level findings and limits: Among expanded thyroid clonotypes above 0.001 frequency, most also occurred in blood.

Amplification targeted the TCR beta CDR3 regions, with RNA transcripts as the source material. RT-PCR in the first round used HTBI primers; a second-round multiplex PCR followed. TCRdb recomputed calls from the multiplex PCR reads with MiXCR, one row per CDR3 protein. The sample carries under 800,000 distinct CDR3 sequences, approximately 22% recorded once. The V gene lost 8 bases and the J gene lost 3 bases, with 10 bases spanning the gap. CDR1 and CDR2 (germline): MNHEY, SVGAGI. The CDR3 is 12 amino acids. The TCR sequence derives from a woman aged 18 to 35 with stable Graves' hyperthyroidism. Some clones in this sample may be carry-over from other donors' samples. Specimen: peripheral blood. The rearrangement links TRBV6-5 to TRBJ2-5, with a weak D call TRBD1 (5 bases). Here the CDR3 reads CASCDRKETQYF. Here the CDR3 DNA reads TGTGCCAGCTGCGACAGAAAAGAGACCCAGTACTTC.